This entry describes one TCR beta chain. As yet, its antigen is unknown. This specimen belongs to a study of shared clonotypes between healthy human individuals. Study-wide context: Donors had three CD4 naive, three CD4 memory, two CD8 naive and one CD8 memory plate apiece. Study-wide findings and caveats: An expected dependence of interdonor clonotype sharing on sequencing depth was noted.

Clones were read by immunoSEQ multiplex PCR, and TCRdb kept only the in-frame ones, dropping some. The table lists some 2 million clones, 85% to 95% of them singletons, with 0.85% to 1.3% in the top ten. Terminally differentiated effector memory CD45RA+ cells were excluded by CCR7 positive selection of CD45RO-negative cells. The receptor was derived from a man aged 18-30 years in good health. Sequences were obtained from naive CD8+ T cells sorted from blood.

The CDR3 sequence is CASSHGTIRNYEQYF. The CDR3 DNA reads as TGCGCCAGCAGCCACGGGACTATTAGAAACTACGAGCAGTACTTC. The J gene is TRBJ2-7, the V gene TRBV4-3; 7 bases align to TRBD2. Germline V gene lookup returns CDR1 LGHNA and CDR2 YSLEER. The CDR3 has 15 amino acids. Trimming removed 3 bases from V and 3 bases from J; junction bases left unmatched: 8.